The T cell receptor beta chain described here comes from a study of long-term antiretroviral therapy in people with HIV. Findings and limits, study-wide: An increase in diversity followed ART, yet levels stayed below transplant donor controls.

In regard to this clone: Antigen unknown.

An immunoSEQ assay, version v3.0, was performed at survey level. Profiling relied on immunoSEQ multiplex PCR, and the TCRdb table lists in-frame clones only, not all of them. The sample records 15,000 to 20,000 clones, roughly 80% being singletons. The specimen comprised unsorted PBMCs, sampled 0.9 years after starting antiretroviral therapy. The clonotype originates from a man between 18 and 35 years old with HIV.

The CDR3 coding sequence is TGTGCCAGCAGCATATTCCTTGGAAACACCATATATTTT. This sequence encodes CASSIFLGNTIYF. The chain combines TRBV7-9 with TRBJ1-3, with D uncertain. Trimming removed 5 bases from V and 3 bases from J, with 8 bases in between. CDR3 length: 13 residues. In germline, CDR1 is SEHNR, CDR2 FQNEAQ (reference sequence).